The 27 T cell receptor beta chains in this list originate from one sample, sequenced in a study of PD-L1 blockade in urothelial cancer. Method: immunoSEQ multiplex PCR; TCRdb's copy keeps in-frame clones and lacks some. Of around 92,000 clones in the sample, 89% are singletons; the top ten hold about 0.89%. Time point meaning: pretreatment peripheral blood. Here the sequenced sample was PBMCs, taken around atezolizumab (anti-PD-L1) treatment. These receptors came from a woman of 80 years or more with urothelial cancer.

V and J are TRBV5-1 and TRBJ2-2, with 7 nucleotides matching TRBD1. Germline lookup yields CDR1 SGHRS and CDR2 YFSETQ. Trimming removed 0 bases from V and 2 bases from J; junction bases left unmatched: 4. CDR3 length: 16 amino acids. CDR3: CASSLGGTANTGELFF. The CDR3 nucleotides read TGCGCCAGCAGCTTGGGTGGGACAGCCAACACCGGGGAGCTGTTTTTT.

The V call is TRBV7-6, the J call TRBJ2-7, with 16 bases matching TRBD2. Per the germline V gene, CDR1 is SGHVS and CDR2 is FNYEAQ. Losses at the gene ends were 5 bases for V and 7 bases for J; bases not matched to a gene: 2. This CDR3 is built from 14 residues. CDR3 residues: CASSAGLAGGEQYF. CDR3 DNA: TGTGCCAGCAGCGCGGGACTAGCGGGGGGGGAGCAGTACTTC.

V gene TRBV4-2 combines with J gene TRBJ1-1, with 10 bases lining up with TRBD1. V shed 0 bases and J 5 bases; nucleotides not matched to a gene: 9. The CDR3 has 17 residues. Germline V gene sequence: CDR1 LGHNA, CDR2 YNFKEQ. CDR3 region: CASSQERRQGAGTEAFF. The CDR3 coding sequence is TGTGCCAGCAGCCAAGAACGGAGACAGGGGGCGGGGACTGAAGCTTTCTTT.

The table lists this clone with a count of one. The rearrangement links TRBV9 to TRBJ2-7, with 10 bases fitting TRBD1. Germline values: CDR1 SGDLS, CDR2 YYNGEE. The CDR3 sequence is 14 residues long. V lost 0 bases to trimming and J lost 10 bases; unmatched junction nucleotides: 7. CDR3 sequence: CASSVGQGARIQYF. The CDR3 DNA follows: TGTGCCAGCAGCGTAGGACAGGGGGCCCGGATTCAGTACTTC.

The chain employs TRBV4-2 and TRBJ2-3; TRBD1 might be the D (5 bases). The CDR3 spans 15 residues. The germline CDR1 and CDR2 sequences are LGHNA and YNFKEQ. Trimming cost V 3 bases and J 3 bases, with 13 bases left between them. Written as DNA, the CDR3 is TGTGCCAGCAGCCAGGGTAAAGGGGCGACAGATACGCAGTATTTT. Translating gives CASSQGKGATDTQYF.

V and J are TRBV27 and TRBJ2-7; TRBD2 is a possible D gene (5 bases). This CDR3 contains 12 residues. Germline V gives CDR1 MNHEY, CDR2 SMNVEV (reference sequence). Trimming took 2 bases from V and 6 from J, leaving 8 bases between them. The CDR3 protein is CASSLSGGEQYF. Here the CDR3 DNA reads TGTGCCAGCAGTTTAAGCGGAGGCGAGCAGTACTTC.

The chain links TRBV10-3 to TRBJ1-1; no clear D. CDR3 length equals 11 residues. Trimming shortened V by 3 bases and J by 10 bases, and 9 bases separated the two germline ends. Per the germline V gene, CDR1 is ENHRY and CDR2 is SYGVKD. CDR3: CAISDGPRAFF. CDR3 DNA sequence: TGTGCCATCAGTGACGGTCCCCGAGCTTTCTTT.

The V gene is TRBV18, the J gene TRBJ2-5, with TRBD2 identical over 8 bases. The CDR3 is 17 amino acids. After removal of 6 bases from V and 2 bases from J, the junction contained 14 bases not matched to a gene. The V gene's germline CDR1 is KGHSH and CDR2 LQKENI. The chain's CDR3 is CASSPMGSGVRQETQYF. As DNA, the CDR3 is TGTGCCAGCTCCCCTATGGGTAGCGGGGTGAGGCAAGAGACCCAGTACTTC. Supplemented by reference TRBV18 and TRBJ2-5, the full variable domain reads NAGVMQNPRHLVRRRGQEARLRCSPMKGHSHVYWYRQLPEEGLKFMVYLQKENIIDESGMPKERFSAEFPKEGPSILRIQQVVRGDSAAYFCASSPMGSGVRQETQYFGPGTRLLVL.

The rearrangement uses TRBV2 and TRBJ1-4, with D possibly matching TRBD1 (6 bases). Trimming removed 1 base from V and 6 bases from J, with 12 bases in between. Germline loops: CDR1 SNHLY, CDR2 FYNNEI. CDR3 length: 15 residues. CDR3 residues: CASSEGAGEHEKLFF. In nucleotides, the CDR3 is TGTGCCAGCAGTGAAGGGGCAGGGGAACATGAAAAACTGTTTTTT.

This chain uses TRBV9 with TRBJ1-2; maybe TRBD1 (6 bases). V gave up 0 bases and J gave up 2 bases, with 11 bases separating them. The CDR3 covers 15 residues. Germline V gives CDR1 SGDLS, CDR2 YYNGEE. The chain's CDR3 is CASSVEGVANYGYTF. In DNA, the CDR3 is TGTGCCAGCAGCGTAGAGGGGGTCGCCAACTATGGCTACACCTTC.

The sample holds a few counts of this clone. This chain joins TRBV5-1 and TRBJ2-7, with D perhaps TRBD1 (5 bases). The CDR3 is made up of 16 amino acids. Deletions cut 0 bases from V and 2 bases from J, with 15 bases between. CDR1 SGHRS and CDR2 YFSETQ come from the germline V gene. CDR3 protein: CASSLEGLPGPYEQYF. As DNA, the CDR3 is TGCGCCAGCAGCTTGGAGGGGCTCCCAGGGCCCTACGAGCAGTACTTC.

This chain joins TRBV5-1 and TRBJ2-7; 8 bases match TRBD2. V lost 4 bases and J lost 2; bases outside the gene matches: 8. CDR3 size: 15 residues. Germline V CDR1 and CDR2: SGHRS, YFSETQ. CDR3 region: CASSVGASGPYEQYF. CDR3 bases: TGCGCCAGCAGCGTGGGGGCTAGCGGGCCCTACGAGCAGTACTTC.

V gene TRBV18 combines with J gene TRBJ1-5; 10 nucleotides align to TRBD1. The V segment lost 3 bases and the J segment 7 bases; nucleotides outside the gene matches: 9. Germline CDR1 and CDR2: KGHSH and LQKENI. CDR3 length: 16 amino acids. CDR3 nucleotides: TGTGCCAGCTCACCCCGTCCCGGGACAGGGGCCCAGCCCCAGCATTTT. Residues: CASSPRPGTGAQPQHF.

J is TRBJ2-2 and V is TRBV5-1, with TRBD1 identical over 10 bases. Germline V gene sequence: CDR1 SGHRS, CDR2 YFSETQ. J was trimmed by 7 bases and V by 7 bases; bases with no gene match: 7. The CDR3 runs to 14 residues. CDR3 nucleotides: TGCGCCAGCGGTCCGGGACAGGGGTTCGGGGAGCTGTTTTTT. It yields the protein CASGPGQGFGELFF.

The chain links TRBV4-2 to TRBJ1-4, with D possibly being TRBD1 (5 bases). Deletions cut 0 bases from V and 5 bases from J, with 10 bases between. Per germline, CDR1 LGHNA and CDR2 YNFKEQ. CDR3 length: 15 residues. CDR3 amino acids: CASSQDRGGNEKLFF. DNA for the CDR3: TGTGCCAGCAGCCAAGATCGGGGGGGAAATGAAAAACTGTTTTTT.

The J gene is TRBJ2-7, the V gene TRBV18, with 7 bases fitting TRBD1. The CDR3 runs 17 residues. Unmatched junction bases numbered 12, after V lost 2 bases and J lost 2 bases. CDR1 KGHSH and CDR2 LQKENI come from the germline V gene. The chain's CDR3 is CASSPGLIGTAPYEQYF. DNA of the CDR3: TGTGCCAGCTCACCAGGGTTAATCGGGACAGCCCCCTACGAGCAGTACTTC. The full variable domain, in which reference TRBV18 and TRBJ2-7 provide the parts outside the CDR3, is NAGVMQNPRHLVRRRGQEARLRCSPMKGHSHVYWYRQLPEEGLKFMVYLQKENIIDESGMPKERFSAEFPKEGPSILRIQQVVRGDSAAYFCASSPGLIGTAPYEQYFGPGTRLTVT.

This chain links TRBV7-9 with TRBJ2-5; D gene ambiguous. The length of the CDR3 is 16 residues. V lost 1 base, J lost 5 bases, and 17 bases lay in between. The germline gives CDR1 SEHNR, CDR2 FQNEAQ (reference sequence). The CDR3 nucleotides read TGTGCCAGCAGCTTAGAGGTGGGCAGGCTGTGGGAGACCCAGTACTTC. It specifies CASSLEVGRLWETQYF.

V gene TRBV28 combines with J gene TRBJ1-2, with D possibly being TRBD1 (5 bases). V was trimmed by 5 bases and J by 5 bases, leaving 18 bases between them. Germline V gene sequence: CDR1 MDHEN, CDR2 SYDVKM. The CDR3 extends over 15 amino acids. The CDR3 reads CASSSTPGFRYGYTF. In DNA, the CDR3 is TGTGCCAGCAGTAGTACCCCAGGGTTTAGGTATGGCTACACCTTC.

The CDR3 reads CSVETSGRDTQYF. The DNA for the CDR3 is TGCAGCGTTGAAACTAGCGGGAGAGATACGCAGTATTTT. The chain carries TRBV29-1 and TRBJ2-3; 11 bases are shared with TRBD2. The CDR3 totals 13 residues. With 2 bases clipped from V and 5 bases from J, the junction kept 0 bases outside the gene matches. From germline, CDR1 is SQVTM and CDR2 ANQGSEA.

The V gene is TRBV18, the J gene TRBJ1-5; D uncertain. CDR1 is KGHSH, CDR2 LQKENI, per germline. The V end was cut by 0 bases, the J end by 9 bases, with 9 bases between. CDR3 size: 13 residues. CDR3 residues: CASSPPNLGPQHF. CDR3 in DNA: TGTGCCAGCTCACCACCTAACCTCGGGCCCCAGCATTTT. Complete variable domain (other parts from reference TRBV18 and TRBJ1-5): NAGVMQNPRHLVRRRGQEARLRCSPMKGHSHVYWYRQLPEEGLKFMVYLQKENIIDESGMPKERFSAEFPKEGPSILRIQQVVRGDSAAYFCASSPPNLGPQHFGDGTRLSIL.

This chain connects TRBV11-3 to TRBJ2-1; D possibly corresponds to TRBD2 (6 bases). Germline V gives CDR1 SGHNT, CDR2 YENEEA. Trimming took off 5 bases at V and 6 bases at J, with 17 bases between the two ends. The CDR3 spans 15 residues. CDR3 loop: CASSPRERLGNEQFF. CDR3 DNA sequence: TGTGCCAGCAGCCCACGGGAGCGTCTGGGCAATGAGCAGTTCTTC.

The V call is TRBV5-1, the J call TRBJ2-3; D is perhaps TRBD2 (7 bases). Germline values: CDR1 SGHRS, CDR2 YFSETQ. V was clipped by 4 bases and J by 0 bases, with 15 bases between them. The CDR3 totals 16 residues. The CDR3 DNA follows: TGCGCCAGCAGCCAGGGGAGCGGGAAGAGCACAGATACGCAGTATTTT. Translating it yields CASSQGSGKSTDTQYF. Using reference TRBV5-1 and TRBJ2-3 for the parts outside the CDR3, the full variable domain is KAGVTQTPRYLIKTRGQQVTLSCSPISGHRSVSWYQQTPGQGLQFLFEYFSETQRNKGNFPGRFSGRQFSNSRSEMNVSTLELGDSALYLCASSQGSGKSTDTQYFGPGTRLTVL.

The chain is built from TRBV9 and TRBJ1-4; TRBD1 is a possible D gene (5 bases). Trimming took off 3 bases at V and 5 bases at J, with 17 bases between the two ends. CDR3 length: 16 amino acids. Germline CDR1 and CDR2: SGDLS and YYNGEE. As DNA, the CDR3 is TGTGCCAGCAGCGCGGGGGGACGGAGGATGAATGAAAAACTGTTTTTT. Translated, it gives CASSAGGRRMNEKLFF.

The sample holds one count of this clone. The chain links TRBV19 to TRBJ2-5; 9 bases match TRBD2. Germline CDR1 LNHDA, CDR2 SQIVND (reference sequence). The CDR3 is 15 residues long. J lost 4 bases, V lost 4 bases, and 7 bases had no gene match. The CDR3 spells CASSSSGSGGETQYF. DNA for the CDR3: TGTGCCAGTAGTAGTAGCGGGAGTGGAGGAGAGACCCAGTACTTC.

The chain employs TRBV25-1 and TRBJ1-2; 12 positions agree with TRBD1. Germline CDR1 reads MGHDK; CDR2 reads SYGVNS. The CDR3 consists of 16 residues. With V trimmed by 1 base and J by 6 bases, 6 bases remained unmatched. The CDR3 here is CASSESGTGGLDGYTF. The CDR3 DNA is TGTGCCAGCAGTGAATCCGGGACAGGGGGCCTGGATGGCTACACCTTC.

The V and J genes are TRBV12-5 and TRBJ2-3; 7 bases are shared with TRBD2. This CDR3 contains 15 residues. V trimming: 7 bases; J trimming: 8 bases; junction bases outside the gene matches: 15. The germline CDR1 and CDR2 sequences are LGHNT and FRNRAP. The CDR3 is CASARTGGSFGTQYF. In DNA form, the CDR3 reads TGTGCTAGTGCCCGCACCGGCGGGAGCTTCGGTACGCAGTATTTT.

V is TRBV15 and J is TRBJ1-2; no clear D. Germline V gene lookup returns CDR1 LNHNV and CDR2 YYDKDF (reference sequence). The V end was cut by 0 bases, the J end by 4 bases, with 9 bases between. The CDR3 sequence is 14 residues long. The DNA for the CDR3 is TGTGCCACCAGCAGAGAAGGAGGGTTCTATGGCTACACCTTC. It encodes CATSREGGFYGYTF.